Described below is a single T cell receptor (beta chain) sequence and its context. Generated by immunoSEQ multiplex PCR, the TCRdb table keeps only in-frame clones and is missing some. The sample includes about 28,000 clones, around four fifths of them seen just once. The data stem from a study of OX40 agonist ivuxolimab in advanced cancers. Looking at the study overall: Patients' therapy was ivuxolimab, an antibody that acts as an agonist of OX40 (CD134). Prior anti-PD-1, anti-PD-L1 or anti-CTLA-4 therapy did not bar entry, and more than 35% had some.

The CDR3 covers 20 residues. Trimming left V 5 bases short and J 0 bases short, with 29 bases between. CDR1 is SGHTS and CDR2 is YDEGEE in the germline V gene. The TCR comes from an adult with an advanced solid tumor such as melanoma, head and neck, liver or kidney cancer. The chain has TRBV5-8 and TRBJ1-1, with a tentative D call TRBD1 (6 bases). The sample here was CD4+ or CD8+ T cells sorted from blood, taken in a trial of the OX40 agonist ivuxolimab. CDR3 coding DNA: TGTGCCAGCAGGGACTACAGGACAGCCGTTGGGAGTAGGTTGAACACTGAAGCTTTCTTT. It encodes CASRDYRTAVGSRLNTEAFF.